These T cell receptor beta chains were read from a single sample in a study of beta chain features in type 1 diabetes. Some clones are missing from TCRdb's copy, which holds only in-frame ones; the method was immunoSEQ multiplex PCR. Seen here are some 270,000 clones, 12% to 15% observed once, and the top ten hold 0.026%. Sequencing was carried out using naive CD4+ T cells from blood. Receptors originate from a middle-aged woman in good health. Each CDR3 is given with its conserved first and last residue. The order of the fields is J gene, clone size, D gene, V gene, CDR3 protein, CDR3 DNA. A D gene is named only where the DNA matches it firmly. For some rows the clone size is stated as once, few or many, or as a class when expanded; others skip it.

TRBJ2-2 few TRBD1 TRBV11-2 CASSSGTGGGSDTGELFF TGTGCCAGCAGCTCGGGGACAGGGGGTGGGTCAGACACCGGGGAGCTGTTTTTT
TRBJ2-4 few . TRBV11-2 CASSLVRAAKNIQYF TGTGCCAGCAGCTTAGTGAGGGCGGCCAAAAACATTCAGTACTTC
TRBJ1-3 . . TRBV6-5 CASSYSVPGGNTIYF TGTGCCAGCAGTTACTCGGTCCCGGGGGGAAACACCATATATTTT
TRBJ1-1 few TRBD1 TRBV5-8 CASSPAQRQGNTEAFF TGTGCCAGCAGCCCGGCCCAACGACAGGGCAACACTGAAGCTTTCTTT
TRBJ2-3 few TRBD1 TRBV18 CASSPGTGRTDTQYF TGTGCCAGCTCACCCGGGACAGGGCGCACAGATACGCAGTATTTT
TRBJ2-1 . TRBD2 TRBV7-6 CASTTAGGQEFF TGTGCCAGCACAACCGCGGGGGGGCAAGAGTTCTTC
TRBJ1-1 . TRBD1 TRBV18 CASSPRQGGTEAFF TGTGCCAGCTCACCGCGACAGGGAGGAACTGAAGCTTTCTTT
TRBJ1-2 few TRBD1 TRBV4-3 CASSRTGRGYGYTF TGCGCCAGCAGCCGGACAGGGAGAGGGTATGGCTACACCTTC
TRBJ2-2 . . TRBV4-2 CASSLSVGELFF TGTGCCAGCAGCCTGTCCGTCGGGGAGCTGTTTTTT
TRBJ2-3 . . TRBV27 CASSFLSLAVTRDTQYF TGTGCCAGCAGTTTTTTGTCCTTAGCGGTAACTCGGGATACGCAGTATTTT
TRBJ1-1 few TRBD1 TRBV5-1 CASSVTGEVAFF TGCGCCAGCAGCGTGACAGGGGAGGTAGCTTTCTTT
TRBJ1-2 few TRBD1 TRBV27 CASKRDRALGYGYTF TGTGCCAGCAAAAGGGACAGGGCCCTCGGCTATGGCTACACCTTC
TRBJ1-5 . TRBD1 TRBV19 CASSIDRARDQPQHF TGTGCCAGTAGTATCGACAGGGCCCGCGATCAGCCCCAGCATTTT
TRBJ2-3 once TRBD1 TRBV9 CASSSTQGSLTDTQYF TGTGCCAGCAGTTCGACACAGGGGTCTTTAACAGATACGCAGTATTTT
TRBJ1-3 few . TRBV28 CASTSRNTIYF TGTGCCAGCACCTCTCGGAACACCATATATTTT
TRBJ1-5 . TRBD1 TRBV5-1 CASSLGTGDQPQHF TGCGCCAGCAGCTTGGGGACAGGGGATCAGCCCCAGCATTTT
TRBJ2-5 few . TRBV5-6 CASSLFSQKQETQYF TGTGCCAGCAGCTTGTTCTCCCAGAAACAAGAGACCCAGTACTTC
TRBJ1-2 few TRBD1 TRBV9 CASSERTGGPYGYTF TGTGCCAGCAGCGAGAGGACAGGGGGCCCCTATGGCTACACCTTC
TRBJ2-3 . TRBD2 TRBV5-1 CASSFVGLAGARDTQYF TGCGCCAGCAGCTTTGTAGGACTAGCGGGGGCACGAGATACGCAGTATTTT
TRBJ2-3 . . TRBV5-1 CASSLGGTRDTQYF TGCGCCAGCAGCTTGGGGGGGACTCGAGATACGCAGTATTTT
TRBJ1-1 . . TRBV6-1 CASSYDRMGEAFF TGTGCCAGCAGCTACGACAGAATGGGTGAAGCTTTCTTT
TRBJ1-2 few . TRBV9 CASSPTFSYGYTF TGTGCCAGCAGCCCGACTTTCAGCTATGGCTACACCTTC
TRBJ2-3 . TRBD2 TRBV5-1 CASSAGTSRTDTQYF TGCGCCAGCAGCGCCGGGACTAGCAGAACAGATACGCAGTATTTT
TRBJ2-2 . . TRBV7-7 CASSSGATGELFF TGTGCCAGCAGCTCCGGTGCCACCGGGGAGCTGTTTTTT
TRBJ2-3 few . TRBV5-1 CASTPRRGSQGTDTQYF TGCGCCAGCACCCCCCGTAGGGGTAGCCAGGGCACAGATACGCAGTATTTT
TRBJ1-5 . . TRBV5-8 CASNLGFGQPQHF TGTGCCAGCAATCTGGGTTTCGGGCAGCCCCAGCATTTT
TRBJ2-7 . TRBD1 TRBV5-1 CASRSTGTGIHEQYF TGCGCCAGCAGGTCCACCGGGACAGGGATCCACGAGCAGTACTTC
TRBJ2-3 few TRBD1 TRBV5-4 CASSWTGQDTQYF TGTGCCAGCAGCTGGACGGGACAGGATACGCAGTATTTT
TRBJ1-4 . . TRBV5-1 CASSLNGGGEKLFF TGCGCCAGCAGCTTGAATGGGGGGGGTGAAAAACTGTTTTTT
TRBJ1-1 few TRBD1 TRBV2 CASSGGRGTEAFF TGTGCCAGCTCAGGGGGCCGTGGCACTGAAGCTTTCTTT
TRBJ1-2 . . TRBV7-9 CASSLLSSYGYTF TGTGCCAGCAGCTTACTCTCTTCCTATGGCTACACCTTC
TRBJ2-1 few . TRBV2 CASRGSNEQFF TGTGCCAGCAGGGGGAGCAATGAGCAGTTCTTC
TRBJ2-7 few TRBD2 TRBV7-2 CASSQLAREQYF TGTGCCAGCAGCCAACTAGCGAGGGAGCAGTACTTC
TRBJ1-5 . . TRBV5-1 CASSLEGGLGNQPQHF TGCGCCAGCAGCTTGGAAGGCGGACTAGGGAATCAGCCCCAGCATTTT
TRBJ2-7 few . TRBV11-2 CASSGMQNEQYF TGTGCCAGCAGCGGCATGCAGAACGAGCAGTACTTC
TRBJ2-5 . . TRBV9 CASSVAATRRGETQYF TGTGCCAGCAGCGTAGCAGCGACGAGGAGAGGAGAGACCCAGTACTTC
TRBJ2-5 . TRBD1 TRBV6-5 CATRTGQETQYF TGTGCCACCCGGACAGGGCAAGAGACCCAGTACTTC
TRBJ1-2 few . TRBV5-1 CASRVQGELNYGYTF TGCGCCAGCAGGGTACAGGGAGAGCTAAATTATGGCTACACCTTC
TRBJ2-2 few . TRBV7-7 CASSREAVRTGELFF TGTGCTAGCAGCCGCGAAGCTGTTCGCACCGGGGAGCTGTTTTTT
TRBJ1-2 . TRBD1 TRBV5-1 CASSLGDRGNGYTF TGCGCCAGCAGCCTGGGGGACAGGGGGAATGGCTACACCTTC
TRBJ1-6 few . TRBV10-3 CAISEYEGGNSPLHF TGTGCCATCAGTGAATATGAAGGCGGCAATTCACCCCTCCACTTT
TRBJ2-3 few TRBD2 TRBV5-1 CASSGRLAGSDTQYF TGCGCCAGCAGCGGGAGACTAGCGGGTTCAGATACGCAGTATTTT
TRBJ1-6 few . TRBV5-4 CASSLAGARNSPLHF TGTGCCAGCAGCTTGGCAGGGGCTAGAAATTCACCCCTCCACTTT
TRBJ1-1 few TRBD1 TRBV10-3 CAISLQGPGTEAFF TGTGCCATCAGTCTACAGGGGCCGGGCACTGAAGCTTTCTTT